This TCR beta chain was recorded in a study of cytomegalovirus exposure and HLA in healthy donors (dated by TCRdb to 2016 to 2017). Turning to the overall study: In an earlier analysis of fewer than 750 of the donors, roughly 300 Gb of sequence data and 90 million to 120 million unique TCR beta sequences from roughly 180 million T cells were reported. A later analysis re-analyzed previously published TCR beta repertoires from about 730 donors and added high-resolution HLA genotyping to study TCR occurrence patterns. Of the approximately 370 genotyped donors, less than 90% were placed in the genetic ancestry cluster associated with self-reported Caucasian donors. An early release covering about 600 HLA-typed donors comprised about 320 gigabases of sequencing data and around 85 million unique TCR sequences. Alongside the repertoire data, information on donor age, sex, ethnicity and CMV serostatus was compiled. The study profiled the T cell repertoires of about 720 subjects by immunosequencing and related them to cytomegalovirus serostatus. To predict cytomegalovirus infection status, the study combined high-throughput TCR immunosequencing, statistical association of individual TCRs with disease status, and machine learning. Among about 370 genotyped donors of the cohort, an average of around 250,000 unique TCR beta nucleotide sequences was sequenced per donor, of which roughly 17% were non-productive. A separate validation cohort of about 110 different subjects was used in addition to the approximately 640-subject first cohort. HLA typing covered class I and class II loci at four-digit resolution. Because of strong linkage in the cohort, five DR-DQ haplotypes were treated as single units for association and clustering. The later analysis used no new phenotypic data to find candidate immune exposures, relying instead on TCR beta sequences and their occurrence across donors. Genome-wide SNP genotypes for about 55% of the roughly 670 donors were used in a later genetic analysis, which treated that subset as a discovery cohort. The number of typed donors differed by locus: roughly 629-640 for A, B, C, DRB1 and DQB1; 522 for DQA1; some 590 for DPA1; and 450 to 480 for DPB1. The study was designed to test whether signatures of past pathogen exposure could be identified by cataloging public T cell receptors. Every discovery cohort repertoire had been produced on one sequencing platform. To decide whether each TCR beta V gene segment behaved as functional or pseudogenic, an earlier analysis of several hundred of the donors relied on high-throughput TCR beta sequencing. Overall study results and their limits: The presence/absence analyses assumed that sequencing depth was roughly uniform across donors, and that assumption may not be true. In vitro tests confirmed that a few of the cytomegalovirus-associated TCR beta chains recognize cytomegalovirus antigens. It was suggested by the authors that the approach could potentially be generalized to other disease states and immunological phenotypes. An association between a missense DCLRE1C variant and V-gene and J-gene trimming of TCR beta chains was found in a later genetic analysis and replicated in an independent cohort. HLA typing was unavailable for some donors at each locus, so association tests used only the typed subset. Correlated functional status among segregating V segments might be attributable to linkage disequilibrium, but an unknown experimental factor could not be ruled out. Assigning TCR associations to individual alleles was difficult when HLA alleles, especially DR and DQ, strongly co-occurred. Because counts were too low, about 17 rarely observed V segments, including chromosome 9 orphons, were excluded from the earlier analysis of some 540 of the donors. In a later analysis, HLA-associated TCR beta chains were found to be more clonally expanded and to have lower generation probabilities than equally common non-associated chains. A further reported finding was that TCR beta sequences accurately predicted the HLA-A and HLA-B alleles for most subjects in the first cohort. In this cohort, only TCR beta chains were sequenced, and detectable features were limited by the absence of alpha or paired-chain data. At a false discovery rate of 0.05, a later analysis linked 16,951 TCR beta sequences to specific HLA alleles. Several of the top co-occurrence clusters appeared to be linked to parvovirus B19, influenza, CMV and Epstein-Barr virus, according to a later analysis. In an earlier analysis of a few hundred of the donors, most TCR beta V segments were observed in productive rearrangements about 87% or about 30% of the time, broadly matching IMGT annotations. While some public TCRs were present in many individuals, most TCR sequences turned up only very rarely across donors. CMV serostatus was the only immune exposure information available for the cohort. According to a later analysis, TCR association rates differed among HLA loci, with DRB1 alleles showing the most associated TCRs and HLA-C alleles showing the fewest. The study listed approximately 150 TCR beta chains as associated with cytomegalovirus. Most CMV-associated TCR beta chains appeared to be HLA-restricted in a later analysis, and the HLA associations seemed to be driven largely by CMV exposure. In a later genetic analysis, fewer N-insertions in productive TCRs were reported among donors in an Asian-associated ancestry cluster than the approximately 710-donor mean. A group of highly shared sequence variants was considered likely to be a technical artifact of the sequencing pipeline. The classifier was reported to diagnose cytomegalovirus status with high specificity and sensitivity in both the original cohort and the validation cohort. Some IMGT-functional V segments, including TRBV6-2 and TRBV6-3, could not be told apart with the 87-base-pair reads, so those segments were excluded.

The cohort comprised 670 or so healthy bone marrow donors. All cohort members were sampled while nominally healthy, although unrecorded immune exposures were likely present. The donor tested CMV seropositive and was one of the 289 seropositive cohort members. A peripheral blood sample was collected from each donor, and TCR beta sequencing was performed on peripheral blood mononuclear cells. The Qiagen DNeasy Blood Extraction Kit was used to extract genomic DNA from the blood cell samples. Receptor amplification or capture employed the immunoSEQ multiplex PCR assay. For the multiplex PCR, a mixture combining 60 forward primers for TCR Vbeta segments and 13 reverse primers for TCR Jbeta segments was used. Amplification of the CDR3 region of rearranged TCR beta genes was performed with a multiplex PCR assay on genomic DNA. On the Illumina HiSeq System, the amplified TCR beta libraries were sequenced as 87-base-pair reads. From the authors' description of their analysis: Across the 670 or so repertoires, a later analysis counted about 81 million unique TCR beta chains, approximately 10 million of which were shared by at least two donors. Raw reads were error-corrected and collapsed into unique sequences with a nearest-neighbor algorithm that merged closely related sequences to remove PCR and sequencing errors. Alignment of CDR3 sequences to IMGT reference sequences was used to assign V, D and J gene segments. For a sequence to be retained, at least a six-nucleotide match to both a V gene segment and a J gene segment was required. A rearrangement was called productive if the CDR3 had no stop codons and remained in frame with V and J, and every other rearrangement was called non-productive. Following IMGT convention, CDR3 was defined as the stretch from the second conserved V-encoded cysteine to the conserved J-encoded phenylalanine. The earlier analysis of some 600 of the donors excluded sequences that lacked an unambiguous match to a single V gene segment. In an earlier analysis of several hundred of the donors, V segments were called functional above 56.7% productive rearrangements and were called segregating when the between-donor standard deviation exceeded 5%. A statistical classification framework was built to diagnose cytomegalovirus status from the catalog of TCR beta chain sequences. In a later analysis, TCR nucleotide sequences were compared against IMGT/GENE-DB human TR gene sequences so that V and J genes could be assigned. A later analysis assigned CDR3 sequences and most-parsimonious VDJ recombination scenarios with the TCRdist pipeline. In a later analysis, every TCR beta chain was defined by the combination of its CDR3 amino acid sequence and its V-gene family, and reads without a unique V-gene family were dropped. In a later analysis, 450 to 600 highly shared, low-generation-probability nucleotide sequences were removed to address suspected cross-contamination and a sequencing artifact. In a later analysis, a clonal expansion index was calculated for each public chain from normalized within-repertoire ranks of inferred template counts. In a later analysis, generation probabilities were computed using a VDJ recombination model fitted to out-of-frame rearrangements, and the results were checked against IGoR. Hypergeometric tests were used in a later analysis to score TCR-TCR, TCR-HLA and TCR-CMV co-occurrence, with a repertoire-size bias correction applied to the TCR pairs. A later analysis estimated false discovery rates by permuting HLA or CMV assignments 20 times. In a later analysis, co-occurring TCRs were grouped with DBSCAN, and TCRdist sequence similarity was added when clustering was performed within HLA-allele-positive subsets. Co-occurrence clustering excluded repertoires with fewer than 30,000 or more than 120,000 public chains, plus five with anomalous nucleotide sharing. What TCRdb holds here is the immuneACCESS table cut down to in-frame rearrangements. Part of the clones is not present; checked against another copy, under half of the missing clones reflect an unresolved V gene, and the others are unexplained. The DNA gave D and trimming, while V, J and clone size come from that table. Here the sample has 250,000 to 350,000 clones; about nine tenths occur a single time. Jointly, the top ten make up 4% of the sample.

Remarks on this clone: Its antigen remains undetermined. No qualities accompany the bases; no much larger clone lies one base away.

Taken from the germline V gene, the CDR1 and CDR2 loops are SGHTA and FQGNSA. V has 5 bases trimmed and J has 6 bases trimmed; junction bases matching no gene number 15. The CDR3 holds 17 amino acids from the cysteine to the phenylalanine. CDR3 DNA is the only sequence kept; it has 51 bases, read in frame from the first base. The clonotype originates from a man in his forties or fifties in good health and CMV-seropositive. The sequenced material came from PBMCs. The V and J segments used are TRBV7-2 and TRBJ2-5; TRBD2 aligns with 10 central bases. The CDR3 is CASSPQGLAGGRKTQYF. The bases are TGTGCCAGCAGCCCACAGGGGTTAGCGGGAGGTCGGAAGACCCAGTACTTC.